This TCR beta chain was captured in a study of cytomegalovirus exposure and HLA in healthy donors. General study findings and limits: Available immune exposure information was restricted to CMV serostatus only.

About this clone: Its specificity is unknown.

The primer mix had 60 Vbeta and 13 Jbeta primers. Per the study methods: Counted up in a later analysis, unique TCR beta chains came to some 80 million, with about 9.9 million shared. Profiling relied on immunoSEQ multiplex PCR, and the TCRdb table lists in-frame clones only, not all of them. V and J calls and clone size follow that table, whereas D and trimming were derived from the DNA. Listed are about 54,000 clones; approximately 7% falls within the top ten. This TCR came from a woman in her thirties or forties in good health and CMV-seronegative. Sequences were obtained from PBMCs.

For the CDR3, the DNA is TGCAGTGCTAGCCACATTTACGAGCAGTACTTC. Its protein is CSASHIYEQYF. The rearrangement uses TRBV20-1 and TRBJ2-7; D unresolved. Trimming took 3 bases from V and 4 from J, leaving 7 bases between them. Germline V gene sequence: CDR1 DFQATT, CDR2 SNEGSKA (reference sequence). The CDR3 covers 11 residues.